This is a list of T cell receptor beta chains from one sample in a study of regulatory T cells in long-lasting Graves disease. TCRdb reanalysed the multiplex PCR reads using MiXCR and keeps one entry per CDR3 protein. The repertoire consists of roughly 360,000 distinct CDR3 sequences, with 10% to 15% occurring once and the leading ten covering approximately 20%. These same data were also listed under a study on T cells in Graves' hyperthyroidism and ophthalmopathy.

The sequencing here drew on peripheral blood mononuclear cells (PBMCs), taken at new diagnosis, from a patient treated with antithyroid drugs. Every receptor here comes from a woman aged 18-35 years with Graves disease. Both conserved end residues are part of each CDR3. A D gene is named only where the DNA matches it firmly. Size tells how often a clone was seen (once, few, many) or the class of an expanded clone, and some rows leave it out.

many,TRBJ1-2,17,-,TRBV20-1,TGCAGTGCTAGTCGTCCCCGAGAGGTCTTCCGCAGGCGCGGCTACACCTTC,CSASRPREVFRRRGYTF
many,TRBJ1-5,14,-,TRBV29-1,TGCAGCACAAGAATACTGGGGGTCAATCAGCCCCAGCATTTT,CSTRILGVNQPQHF
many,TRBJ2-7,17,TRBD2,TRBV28,TGTGCCAGCAGTTTGAGGGGACTAGCAGCTCACTTCGTGGAGCAGTACTTC,CASSLRGLAAHFVEQYF
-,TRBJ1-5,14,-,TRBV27,TGTGCCAGCAGTTTAGGGGTGAGGGATCAGCCCCAGCATTTT,CASSLGVRDQPQHF
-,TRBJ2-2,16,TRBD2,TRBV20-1,TGCAGTGCTAGAGATAAGCGGGGGGGCGACGCCGGGGAGCTGTTTTTT,CSARDKRGGDAGELFF
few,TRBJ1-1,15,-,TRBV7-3,TGTGCCAGCAGCTTGGGCGGGGTCAAGAGCACTGAAGCTTTCTTT,CASSLGGVKSTEAFF
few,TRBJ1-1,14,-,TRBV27,TGTGCCAGCAGTTTAGGGGGGCGTGGAACTGAAGCTTTCTTT,CASSLGGRGTEAFF
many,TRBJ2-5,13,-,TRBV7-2,TGTGCCAGCAGCACACCACTTAAAGAGACCCAGTACTTC,CASSTPLKETQYF
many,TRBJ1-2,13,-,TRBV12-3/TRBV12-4,TGTGCCAGCAGAAATGTGGGGGTGTCTGGCTACACCTTC,CASRNVGVSGYTF
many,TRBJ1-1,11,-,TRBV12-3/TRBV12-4,TGTGCCAGCAGTTTTCGGAATGAAGCTTTCTTT,CASSFRNEAFF
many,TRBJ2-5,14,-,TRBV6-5,TGTGCCAGCAGTTACCAAGGCCACCAAGAGACCCAGTACTTC,CASSYQGHQETQYF
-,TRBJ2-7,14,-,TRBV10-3,TGTGCCATCAGTGAGTCCTCTCTAGCGAACGAGCAGTACTTC,CAISESSLANEQYF
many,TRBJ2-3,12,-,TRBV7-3,TGTGCCAGCAGCTTTCCACGGGGTACGCAGTATTTT,CASSFPRGTQYF
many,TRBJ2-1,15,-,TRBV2,TGTGCCAGCAGTGAAGGACTAGTTCAGAGAAATGAGCAGTTCTTC,CASSEGLVQRNEQFF
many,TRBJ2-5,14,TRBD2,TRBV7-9,TGTGCCAGCAGCCCCGACCGCGGGGGAGAGACCCAGTACTTC,CASSPDRGGETQYF
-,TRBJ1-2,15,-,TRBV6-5,TGTGCCAGCAGTTACGGGGGACCGGGGGGCTATGGCTACACCTTC,CASSYGGPGGYGYTF
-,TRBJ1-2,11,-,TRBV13,TGTGCCAGCAGGAGGGGTGTCGGCTACACCTTC,CASRRGVGYTF
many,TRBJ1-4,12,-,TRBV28,TGTGCCAGCAGTTGGGGGTCAGAAAAACTGTTTTTT,CASSWGSEKLFF
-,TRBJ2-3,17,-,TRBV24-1,TGTGCCACCAGTGACTCTAAAGGGAAGGCTTCCACAGATACGCAGTATTTT,CATSDSKGKASTDTQYF
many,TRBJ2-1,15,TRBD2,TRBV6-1,TGTGCCAGCAGAGCGGGGCCTTCCCCCTACAATGAGCAGTTCTTC,CASRAGPSPYNEQFF
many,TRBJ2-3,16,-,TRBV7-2,TGTGCCAGCAGCCACCAGGCCTCCACTAGCACAGATACGCAGTATTTT,CASSHQASTSTDTQYF
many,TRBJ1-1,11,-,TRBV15,TGTGCCACCAGCAGAGGTGCTGAAGCTTTCTTT,CATSRGAEAFF
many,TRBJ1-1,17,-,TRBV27,TGTGCCAGCAGTAACCCTCCGGATCGGAGGGGGGATACTGAAGCTTTCTTT,CASSNPPDRRGDTEAFF
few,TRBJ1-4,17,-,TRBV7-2,TGTGCCAGCAGCTTATTGACTAAACCGGGCCGCGGGGAAAAACTGTTTTTT,CASSLLTKPGRGEKLFF
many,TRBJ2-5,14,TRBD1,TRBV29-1,TGCAGCGTTGAGTGGGAAGGGGGCAGGGAGACCCAGTACTTC,CSVEWEGGRETQYF
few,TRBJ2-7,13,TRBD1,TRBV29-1,TGCAGCGGAGGGGACAGGGTGTCCGACGAGCAGTACTTC,CSGGDRVSDEQYF
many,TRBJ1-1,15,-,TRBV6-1,TGTGCCAGCACGTTAATGGGCGGACTGAACACTGAAGCTTTCTTT,CASTLMGGLNTEAFF
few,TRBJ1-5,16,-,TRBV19,TGTGCCAGTAGTTATGCGGGCGGACGTAGCAATCAGCCCCAGCATTTT,CASSYAGGRSNQPQHF
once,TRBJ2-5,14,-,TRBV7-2,TGTGCCAGCAGCTTAGGTCGAGGGTTGGAGGCCCAGTACTTC,CASSLGRGLEAQYF
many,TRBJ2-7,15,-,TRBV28,TGTGCCAGCAGTTCCCCGGGGGTTGACTCCTACGAGCAGTACTTC,CASSSPGVDSYEQYF
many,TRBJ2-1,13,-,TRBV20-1,TGCAGTGCCCTCAGTTCACTAGACAATGAGCAGTTCTTC,CSALSSLDNEQFF
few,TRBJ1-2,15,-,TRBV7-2,TGTGCCAGCAGCCAAGATGGGAACACTAACTATGGCTACACCTTC,CASSQDGNTNYGYTF
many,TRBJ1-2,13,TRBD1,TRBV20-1,TGCAGTGCCTTGACAGGGGAGATGGGTGGCTACACCTTC,CSALTGEMGGYTF
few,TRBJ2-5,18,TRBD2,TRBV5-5,TGTGCCAGCAGCCGCGGACTAGCGGGGGGCGGTGGTGGGGAGACCCAGTACTTC,CASSRGLAGGGGGETQYF
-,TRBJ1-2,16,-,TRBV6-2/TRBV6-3,TGTGCCAGCAGTTATCGGACCGCCGAGGGGGGCTATGGCTACACCTTC,CASSYRTAEGGYGYTF
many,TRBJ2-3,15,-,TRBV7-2,TGTGCCAGCAGCGATCTCGGGGGCTTCATAAATACGCAGTATTTT,CASSDLGGFINTQYF
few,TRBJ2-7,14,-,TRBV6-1,TGTGCCAGCAGTGACCCAGGGTTTTCCTACGAGCAGTACTTC,CASSDPGFSYEQYF
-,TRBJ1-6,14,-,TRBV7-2,TGTGCCAGCGGACCCAAACGGACGAAGGCACCCCTCCACTTT,CASGPKRTKAPLHF
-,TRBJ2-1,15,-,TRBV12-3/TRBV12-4,TGTGCCAGCAGTTTGGCGCCATCATCCTACAATGAGCAGTTCTTC,CASSLAPSSYNEQFF
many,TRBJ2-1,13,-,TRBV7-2,TGTGCCAGCAGCTTAAACGGGGATGGTGAGCAGTTCTTC,CASSLNGDGEQFF
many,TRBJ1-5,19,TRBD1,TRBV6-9,TGTGCCAGCAGTTTCCGCCCCGGGACAGGGAAATCTAGCAATCAGCCCCAGCATTTT,CASSFRPGTGKSSNQPQHF
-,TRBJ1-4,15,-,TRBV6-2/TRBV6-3,TGTGCCAGCAGTTACAAGGGGGCAACTAATGAAAAACTGTTTTTT,CASSYKGATNEKLFF
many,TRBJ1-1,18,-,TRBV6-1,TGTGCCAGCAGTGATAAGAAGAGGGGAAATCTGATGAACACTGAAGCTTTCTTT,CASSDKKRGNLMNTEAFF
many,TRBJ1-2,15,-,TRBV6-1,TGTGCCAGCAGTGAAACCATCCCCCGGGGCTATGGCTACACCTTC,CASSETIPRGYGYTF
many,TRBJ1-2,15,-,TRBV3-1,TGTGCCAGCAGCCAAGGGGTGGACAGTCCCTATGGCTACACCTTC,CASSQGVDSPYGYTF
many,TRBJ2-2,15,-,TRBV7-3,TGTGCCAGCAGCCCAGGTCCAGAGAACACCGGGGAGCTGTTTTTT,CASSPGPENTGELFF
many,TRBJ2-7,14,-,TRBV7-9,TGTGCCAGCAGCTTATTGGAGCGAAACTACGAGCAGTACTTC,CASSLLERNYEQYF
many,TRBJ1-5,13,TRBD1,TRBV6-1,TGTGCCAGCAGGGCCGACAGGGTAAACACCCAGCATTTT,CASRADRVNTQHF
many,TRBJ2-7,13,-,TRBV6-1,TGTGCCAGCCAAAAAGGGGGGAGATACGAGCAGTACTTC,CASQKGGRYEQYF
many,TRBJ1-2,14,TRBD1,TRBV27,TGTGCCAGCAGTCCCTATCCCGGGACAGGCGGCTACACCTTC,CASSPYPGTGGYTF
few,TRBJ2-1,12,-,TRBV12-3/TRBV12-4,TGTGCCAGCAGTTTATCTCTTATCGGACAAGTCTTC,CASSLSLIGQVF
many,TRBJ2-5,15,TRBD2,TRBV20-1,TGCAGTGCTAGAGTCCTAGCGGGACTCCAAGAGACCCAGTACTTC,CSARVLAGLQETQYF
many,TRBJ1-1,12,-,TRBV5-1,TGCGCCAGCTATGGAGCTAACACTGAAGCTTTCTTT,CASYGANTEAFF